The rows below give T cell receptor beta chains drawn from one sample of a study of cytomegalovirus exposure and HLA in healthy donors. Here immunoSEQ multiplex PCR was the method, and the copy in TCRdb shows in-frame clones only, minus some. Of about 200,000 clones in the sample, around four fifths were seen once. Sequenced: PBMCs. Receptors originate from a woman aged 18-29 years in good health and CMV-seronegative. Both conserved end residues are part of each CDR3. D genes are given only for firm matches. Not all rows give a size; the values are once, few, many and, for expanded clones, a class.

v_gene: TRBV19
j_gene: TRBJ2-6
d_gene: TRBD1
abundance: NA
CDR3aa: CASEPPGQTSGANVLTF
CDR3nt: TGTGCCAGTGAACCCCCGGGACAGACCTCTGGGGCCAACGTCCTGACTTTC

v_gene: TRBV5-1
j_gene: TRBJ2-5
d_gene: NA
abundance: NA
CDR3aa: CASSLSVYLETQYF
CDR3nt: TGCGCCAGCAGCCTCTCTGTCTATTTGGAGACCCAGTACTTC

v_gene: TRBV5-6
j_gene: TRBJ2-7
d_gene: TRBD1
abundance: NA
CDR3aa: CASSSRPGGSYEQYF
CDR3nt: TGTGCCAGCAGTTCCCGCCCAGGGGGATCCTACGAGCAGTACTTC

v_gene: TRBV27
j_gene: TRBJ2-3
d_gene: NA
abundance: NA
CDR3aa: CASSPSLVASTDTQYF
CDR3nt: TGTGCCAGCAGTCCTTCATTAGTAGCCAGCACAGATACGCAGTATTTT

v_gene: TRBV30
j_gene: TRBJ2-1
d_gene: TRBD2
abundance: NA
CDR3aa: CAWSVRLAGGPANEQFF
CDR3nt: TGTGCCTGGAGTGTACGACTAGCGGGGGGGCCGGCCAATGAGCAGTTCTTC

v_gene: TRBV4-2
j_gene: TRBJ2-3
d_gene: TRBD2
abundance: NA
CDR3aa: CASSPERLAGALSTDTQYF
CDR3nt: TGTGCCAGCAGCCCCGAGAGACTAGCGGGGGCCCTTAGCACAGATACGCAGTATTTT

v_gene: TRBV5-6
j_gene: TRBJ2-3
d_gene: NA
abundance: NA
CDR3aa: CASSLAGMADTQYF
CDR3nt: TGTGCCAGCAGCTTGGCGGGGATGGCAGATACGCAGTATTTT

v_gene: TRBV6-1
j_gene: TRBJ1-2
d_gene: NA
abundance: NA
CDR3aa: CASSTRYSNYGYTF
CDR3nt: TGTGCCAGCAGTACGAGATATTCTAACTATGGCTACACCTTC

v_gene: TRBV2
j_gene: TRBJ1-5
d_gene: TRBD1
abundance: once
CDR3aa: CASSEDRGNQPQHF
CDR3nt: TGTGCCAGCAGTGAGGACAGGGGAAATCAGCCCCAGCATTTT

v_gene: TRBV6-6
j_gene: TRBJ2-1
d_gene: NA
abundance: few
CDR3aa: CASSYSNYNEQFF
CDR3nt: TGTGCCAGCAGTTACTCGAACTACAATGAGCAGTTCTTC

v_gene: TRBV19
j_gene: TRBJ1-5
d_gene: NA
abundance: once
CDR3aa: CASSPRVQPQHF
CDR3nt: TGTGCCAGTAGTCCTCGGGTTCAGCCCCAGCATTTT

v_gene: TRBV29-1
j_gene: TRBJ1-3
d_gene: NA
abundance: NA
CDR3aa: CSVPAGDSGNTIYF
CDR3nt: TGCAGCGTTCCAGCGGGGGACTCTGGAAACACCATATATTTT

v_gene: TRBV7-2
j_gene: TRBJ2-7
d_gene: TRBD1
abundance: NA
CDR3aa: CASSLDRAGGTNEQYF
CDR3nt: TGTGCCAGCAGCTTAGATAGGGCAGGGGGAACGAACGAGCAGTACTTC

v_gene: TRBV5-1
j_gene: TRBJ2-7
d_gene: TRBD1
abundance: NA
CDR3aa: CASKRTGYEQYF
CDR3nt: TGCGCCAGTAAACGGACAGGCTACGAGCAGTACTTC

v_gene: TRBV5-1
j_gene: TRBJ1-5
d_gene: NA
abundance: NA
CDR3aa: CASSLLGNQPQHF
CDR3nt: TGCGCCAGCAGCTTGCTAGGAAATCAGCCCCAGCATTTT

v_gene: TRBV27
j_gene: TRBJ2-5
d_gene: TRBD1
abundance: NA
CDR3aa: CASSLTRGRRETQYF
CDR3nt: TGTGCCAGCAGTTTAACCAGGGGGCGTCGGGAGACCCAGTACTTC

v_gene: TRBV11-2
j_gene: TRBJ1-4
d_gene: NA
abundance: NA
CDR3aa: CASSYEGRGREKLFF
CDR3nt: TGTGCCAGCAGCTACGAGGGCAGGGGAAGGGAAAAACTGTTTTTT

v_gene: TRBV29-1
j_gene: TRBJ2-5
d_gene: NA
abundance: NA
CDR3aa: CSARPEGSETQYF
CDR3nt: TGCAGCGCCCGACCGGAGGGATCCGAGACCCAGTACTTC

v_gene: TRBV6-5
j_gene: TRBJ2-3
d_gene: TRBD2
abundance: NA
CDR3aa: CASSTSGGGLYTQYF
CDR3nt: TGTGCCAGCAGTACTAGCGGGGGGGGCCTATATACGCAGTATTTT

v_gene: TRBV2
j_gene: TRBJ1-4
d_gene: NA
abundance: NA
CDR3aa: CATGAGNEKLFF
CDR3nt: TGTGCCACTGGGGCGGGGAATGAAAAACTGTTTTTT

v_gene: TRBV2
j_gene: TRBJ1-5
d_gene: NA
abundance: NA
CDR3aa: CASRAGDQPQHF
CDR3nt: TGTGCCAGCAGGGCGGGGGATCAGCCCCAGCATTTT

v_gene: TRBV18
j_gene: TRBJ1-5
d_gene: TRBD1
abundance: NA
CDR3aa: CASSGQGHLGNQPQHF
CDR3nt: TGTGCCAGCTCCGGACAGGGCCACTTGGGGAATCAGCCCCAGCATTTT

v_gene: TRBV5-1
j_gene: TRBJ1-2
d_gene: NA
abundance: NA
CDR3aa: CASSFSEGKTVHRQEGGYTF
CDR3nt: TGCGCCAGCAGCTTCAGTGAGGGGAAAACAGTGCACCGGCAGGAGGGTGGCTACACCTTC

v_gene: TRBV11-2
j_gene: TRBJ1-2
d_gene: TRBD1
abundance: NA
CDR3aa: CASSSDREPVSYGYTF
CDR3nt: TGTGCCAGCAGCTCCGACAGGGAACCGGTTAGCTATGGCTACACCTTC

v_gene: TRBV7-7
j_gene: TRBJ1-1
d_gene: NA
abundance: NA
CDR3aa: CASSLRRNTEAFF
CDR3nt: TGTGCCAGCAGCTTACGGAGGAACACTGAAGCTTTCTTT

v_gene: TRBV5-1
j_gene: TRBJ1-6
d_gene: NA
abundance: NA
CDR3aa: CASSNEVGSNNSPLHF
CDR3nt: TGCGCCAGCAGCAACGAGGTGGGGTCGAATAATTCACCCCTCCACTTT